These 5 T cell receptor beta chains came from one sample sequenced in a study of blood T cell repertoires in COVID-19. The repertoire was sequenced with immunoSEQ multiplex PCR; TCRdb's copy has only in-frame clones and lacks some. This table holds under 350,000 clones, approximately 91% found once. Sequenced: PBMCs or T cells enriched from blood (not recorded which). The receptor set was obtained from a woman aged 40 to 50 who had recovered from COVID-19.

This clone has just one count. V gene TRBV11-2 combines with J gene TRBJ1-1; 7 positions agree with TRBD1. V lost 5 bases, J lost 0 bases, and 12 bases stayed unmatched. The CDR3 extends over 17 amino acids. Germline values: CDR1 SGHAT, CDR2 FQNNGV. CDR3 sequence: CASSMRGDSGMNTEAFF. Here the CDR3 DNA reads TGTGCCAGCAGCATGCGCGGGGACAGCGGCATGAACACTGAAGCTTTCTTT.

The chain carries TRBV7-9 and TRBJ1-2; D uncertain. Germline V gene sequence: CDR1 SEHNR, CDR2 FQNEAQ (reference sequence). The CDR3 totals 15 residues. V lost 4 bases to trimming and J lost 7 bases, with 19 bases between them. The CDR3 DNA is TGTGCCAGCAGCTCACGTTACCTACTCCGGGGTGGCTACACCTTC. Translation gives CASSSRYLLRGGYTF.

The J gene is TRBJ1-5, the V gene TRBV12-3 or TRBV12-4; the D gene is possibly TRBD1 (5 bases). The germline V and J ends were trimmed by 3 bases and 6 bases, with 9 bases remaining between them. The CDR3 is 13 amino acids. The CDR3 loop is CASSLATGQPQHF. As DNA, the CDR3 is TGTGCCAGCAGTTTGGCCACAGGTCAGCCCCAGCATTTT.

The chain recombines TRBV7-2 with TRBJ2-7; possibly TRBD2 for D (6 bases). Germline assignment: CDR1 SGHTA and CDR2 FQGNSA. The CDR3 runs to 13 residues. V lost 7 bases and J 3 bases, leaving 13 bases between the germline ends. The CDR3, as DNA: TGTGCCAGCACCAACCCGGGAGTCTACGAGCAGTACTTC. Its protein is CASTNPGVYEQYF.

The chain carries TRBV3-1 (or the pseudogene TRBV3-2) and TRBJ2-1; TRBD1 might be the D (5 bases). V shed 4 bases and J shed 6 bases, with 7 bases lying between them. Germline CDR1 is LGHDT and CDR2 is YNNKEL (reference sequence). This CDR3 comprises 12 residues. CDR3 residues: CASSRGPNEQFF. DNA for the CDR3: TGTGCCAGCAGCCGGGGCCCCAATGAGCAGTTCTTC.